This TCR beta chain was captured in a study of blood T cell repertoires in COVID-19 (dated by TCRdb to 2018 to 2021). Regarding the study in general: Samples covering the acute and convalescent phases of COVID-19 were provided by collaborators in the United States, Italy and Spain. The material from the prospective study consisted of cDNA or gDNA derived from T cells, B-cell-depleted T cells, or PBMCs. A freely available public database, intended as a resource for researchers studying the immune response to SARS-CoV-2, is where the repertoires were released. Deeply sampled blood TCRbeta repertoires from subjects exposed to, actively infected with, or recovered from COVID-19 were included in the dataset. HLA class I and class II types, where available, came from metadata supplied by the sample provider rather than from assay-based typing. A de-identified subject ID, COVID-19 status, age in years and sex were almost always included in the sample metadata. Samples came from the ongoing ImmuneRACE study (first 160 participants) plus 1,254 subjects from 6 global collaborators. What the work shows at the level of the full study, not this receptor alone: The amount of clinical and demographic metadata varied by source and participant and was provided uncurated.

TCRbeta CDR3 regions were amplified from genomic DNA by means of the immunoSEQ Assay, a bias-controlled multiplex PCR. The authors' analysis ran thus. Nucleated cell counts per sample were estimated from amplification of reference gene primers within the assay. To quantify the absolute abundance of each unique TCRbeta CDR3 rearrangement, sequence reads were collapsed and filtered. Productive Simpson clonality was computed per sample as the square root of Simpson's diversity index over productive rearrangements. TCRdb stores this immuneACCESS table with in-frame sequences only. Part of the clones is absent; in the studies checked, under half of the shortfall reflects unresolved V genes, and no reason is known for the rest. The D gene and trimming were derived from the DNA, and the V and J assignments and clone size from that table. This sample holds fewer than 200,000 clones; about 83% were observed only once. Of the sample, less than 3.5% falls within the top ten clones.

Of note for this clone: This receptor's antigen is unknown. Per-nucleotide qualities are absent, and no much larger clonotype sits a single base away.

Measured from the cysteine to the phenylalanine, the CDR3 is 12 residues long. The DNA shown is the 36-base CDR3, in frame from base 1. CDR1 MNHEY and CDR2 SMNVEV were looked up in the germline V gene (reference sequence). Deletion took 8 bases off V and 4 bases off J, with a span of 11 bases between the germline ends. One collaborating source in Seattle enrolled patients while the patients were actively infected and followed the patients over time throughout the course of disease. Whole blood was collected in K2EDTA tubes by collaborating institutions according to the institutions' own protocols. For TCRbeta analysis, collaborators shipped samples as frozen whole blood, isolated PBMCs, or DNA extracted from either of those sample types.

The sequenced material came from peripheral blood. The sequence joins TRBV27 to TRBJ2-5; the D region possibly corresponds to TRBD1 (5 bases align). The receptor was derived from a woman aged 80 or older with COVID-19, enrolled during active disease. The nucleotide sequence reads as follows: TGTGCCAGCGCAGGGTCTGGAGAGACCCAGTACTTC. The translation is CASAGSGETQYF.